The entry below describes one T cell receptor beta chain. The data were obtained in a study of blood T cell repertoires in COVID-19. Across the whole study: Sites across the United States, Italy and Spain contributed samples from acute and convalescent COVID-19. The analysed material was cDNA or gDNA that came from T cells, B-cell-depleted T cells, or PBMCs.

Authors' processing steps: How many nucleated cells were present was estimated from reference gene primer amplification. The assay was immunoSEQ multiplex PCR, and TCRdb's table has in-frame clones only and misses some. V, J and clone size reflect that table, while D and trimming were determined from the DNA. The repertoire has approximately 170,000 clones, roughly four fifths of them found once; the top ten carry 10% to 15%. Germline V CDR1 and CDR2: SGHVS, FQNEAQ. With 1 base removed from V and 4 bases from J, the gap between germline ends came to 7 bases. This CDR3 has 13 amino acids. The origin of this receptor is a man aged 70 or older who had recovered from COVID-19. The chain is built from TRBV7-8 and TRBJ1-1, with a tentative D call TRBD1 (6 bases). The specimen sequenced was peripheral blood. CDR3 sequence reads: CASSLVRGTEAFF. In nucleotides, the CDR3 is TGTGCCAGCAGCTTAGTCAGGGGCACTGAAGCTTTCTTT. The variable domain in full, with the rest retrieved from reference TRBV7-8 and TRBJ1-1, is GAGVSQSPRYKVAKRGQDVALRCDPISGHVSLFWYQQALGQGPEFLTYFQNEAQLDKSGLPSDRFFAERPEGSVSTLKIQRTQQEDSAVYLCASSLVRGTEAFFGQGTRLTVV.